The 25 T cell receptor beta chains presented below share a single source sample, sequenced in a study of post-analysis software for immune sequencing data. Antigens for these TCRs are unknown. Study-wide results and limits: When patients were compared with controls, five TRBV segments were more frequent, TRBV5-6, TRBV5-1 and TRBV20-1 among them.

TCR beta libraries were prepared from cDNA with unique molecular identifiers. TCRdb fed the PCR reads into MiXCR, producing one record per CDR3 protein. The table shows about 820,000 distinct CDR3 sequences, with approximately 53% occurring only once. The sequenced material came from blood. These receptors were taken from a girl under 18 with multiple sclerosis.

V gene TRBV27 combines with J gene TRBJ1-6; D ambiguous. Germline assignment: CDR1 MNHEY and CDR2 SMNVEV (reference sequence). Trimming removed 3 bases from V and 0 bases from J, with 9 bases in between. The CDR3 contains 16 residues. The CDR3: CASSLAGGSYNSPLHF. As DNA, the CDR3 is TGTGCCAGCAGTTTGGCGGGAGGCTCCTATAATTCACCCCTCCACTTT.

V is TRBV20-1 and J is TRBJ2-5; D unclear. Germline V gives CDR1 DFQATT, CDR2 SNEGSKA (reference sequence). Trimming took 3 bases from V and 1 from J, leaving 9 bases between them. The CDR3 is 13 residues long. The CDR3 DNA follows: TGCAGTGCTAGTCCTGGGCTCCAAGAGACCCAGTACTTC. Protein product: CSASPGLQETQYF.

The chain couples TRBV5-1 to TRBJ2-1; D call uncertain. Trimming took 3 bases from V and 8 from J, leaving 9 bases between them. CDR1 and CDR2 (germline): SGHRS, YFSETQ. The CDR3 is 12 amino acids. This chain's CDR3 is CASSSHVDEQFF. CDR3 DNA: TGCGCCAGCAGCTCCCACGTCGATGAGCAGTTCTTC.

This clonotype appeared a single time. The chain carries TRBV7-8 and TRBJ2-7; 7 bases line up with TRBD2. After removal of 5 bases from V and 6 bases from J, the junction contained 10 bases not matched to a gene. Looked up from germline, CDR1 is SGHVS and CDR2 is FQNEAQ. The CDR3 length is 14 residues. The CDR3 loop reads CASSLLDGGSEQYF. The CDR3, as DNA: TGTGCCAGCAGCCTACTGGACGGCGGGAGCGAGCAGTACTTC.

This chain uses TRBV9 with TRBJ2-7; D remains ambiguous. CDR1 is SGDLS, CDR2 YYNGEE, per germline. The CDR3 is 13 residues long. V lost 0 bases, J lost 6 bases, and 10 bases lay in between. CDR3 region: CASSVGGSGEQYF. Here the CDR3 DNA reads TGTGCCAGCAGCGTAGGGGGTTCAGGCGAGCAGTACTTC.

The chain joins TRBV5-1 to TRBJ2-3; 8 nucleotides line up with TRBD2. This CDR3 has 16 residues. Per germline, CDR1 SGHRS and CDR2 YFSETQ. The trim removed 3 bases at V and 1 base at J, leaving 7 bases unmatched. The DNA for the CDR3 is TGCGCCAGCAGCTCAAACAGCGGGAGTGGCACAGATACGCAGTATTTT. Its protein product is CASSSNSGSGTDTQYF.

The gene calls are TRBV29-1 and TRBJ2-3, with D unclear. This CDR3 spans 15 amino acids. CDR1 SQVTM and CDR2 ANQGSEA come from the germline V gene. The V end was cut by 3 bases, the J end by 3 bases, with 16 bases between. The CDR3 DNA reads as TGCAGCGTTGAGAACGGTTGGGTACCTACAGATACGCAGTATTTT. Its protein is CSVENGWVPTDTQYF.

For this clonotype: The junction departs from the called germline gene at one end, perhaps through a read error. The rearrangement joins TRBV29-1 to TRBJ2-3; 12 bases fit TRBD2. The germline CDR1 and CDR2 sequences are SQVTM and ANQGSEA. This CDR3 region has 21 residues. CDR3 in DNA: TGCAGAGTTGATGATTCCCAGGTGGGACTAGCGGGCGCGGATAGCACAGATACGCAGTATTTT. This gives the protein CRVDDSQVGLAGADSTDTQYF.

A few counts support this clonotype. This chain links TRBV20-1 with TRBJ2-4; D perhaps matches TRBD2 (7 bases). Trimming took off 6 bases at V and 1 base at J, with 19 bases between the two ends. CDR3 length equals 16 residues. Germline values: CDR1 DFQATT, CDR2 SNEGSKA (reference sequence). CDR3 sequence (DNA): TGCAGTGCCAAAGACGGGGGGCTGGGGGCCAAAAACATTCAGTACTTC. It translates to CSAKDGGLGAKNIQYF.

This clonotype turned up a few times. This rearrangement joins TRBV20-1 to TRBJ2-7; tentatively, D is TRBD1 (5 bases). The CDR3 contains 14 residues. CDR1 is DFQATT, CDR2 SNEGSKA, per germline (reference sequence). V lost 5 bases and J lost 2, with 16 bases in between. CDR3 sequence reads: CSARGRDNPYEQYF. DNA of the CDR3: TGCAGTGCTCGAGGCAGGGATAACCCCTACGAGCAGTACTTC.

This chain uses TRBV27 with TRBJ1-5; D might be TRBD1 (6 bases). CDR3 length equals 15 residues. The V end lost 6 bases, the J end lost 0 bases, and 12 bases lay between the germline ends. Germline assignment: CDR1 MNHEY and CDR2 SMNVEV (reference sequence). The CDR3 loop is CASREDRNSNQPQHF. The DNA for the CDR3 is TGTGCCAGCAGAGAGGACAGAAATAGCAATCAGCCCCAGCATTTT.

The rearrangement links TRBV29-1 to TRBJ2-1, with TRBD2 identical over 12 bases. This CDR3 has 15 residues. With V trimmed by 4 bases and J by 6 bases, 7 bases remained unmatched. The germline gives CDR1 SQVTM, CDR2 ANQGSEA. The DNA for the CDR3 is TGCAGCGTTGGCGAAGCGGGACTAGCGGGCAATGAGCAGTTCTTC. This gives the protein CSVGEAGLAGNEQFF.

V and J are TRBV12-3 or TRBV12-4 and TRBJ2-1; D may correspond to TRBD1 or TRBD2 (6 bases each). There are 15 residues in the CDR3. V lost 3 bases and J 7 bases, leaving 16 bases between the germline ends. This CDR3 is CASSFLGGLQNEQFF. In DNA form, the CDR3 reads TGTGCCAGCAGTTTTTTAGGGGGACTTCAAAATGAGCAGTTCTTC.

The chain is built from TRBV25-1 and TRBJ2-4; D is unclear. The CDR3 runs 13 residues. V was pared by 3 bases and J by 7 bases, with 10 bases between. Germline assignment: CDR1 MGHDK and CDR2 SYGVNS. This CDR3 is CASSDPSRNIQYF. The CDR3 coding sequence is TGTGCCAGCAGTGACCCCTCAAGGAACATTCAGTACTTC.

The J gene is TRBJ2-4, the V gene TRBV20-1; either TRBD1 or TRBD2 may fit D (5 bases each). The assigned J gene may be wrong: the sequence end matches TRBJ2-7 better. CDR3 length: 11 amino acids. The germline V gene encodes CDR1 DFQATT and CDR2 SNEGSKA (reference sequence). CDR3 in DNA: TGCAGTGCTGACCGGGACGACGAGCAGTACTTC. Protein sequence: CSADRDDEQYF.

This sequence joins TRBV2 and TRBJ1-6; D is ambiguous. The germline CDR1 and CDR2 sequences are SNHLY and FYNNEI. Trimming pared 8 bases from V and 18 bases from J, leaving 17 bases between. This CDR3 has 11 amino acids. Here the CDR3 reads CASRAPNAPHF. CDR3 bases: TGTGCCAGCCGTGCTCCCAATGCCCCCCACTTT.

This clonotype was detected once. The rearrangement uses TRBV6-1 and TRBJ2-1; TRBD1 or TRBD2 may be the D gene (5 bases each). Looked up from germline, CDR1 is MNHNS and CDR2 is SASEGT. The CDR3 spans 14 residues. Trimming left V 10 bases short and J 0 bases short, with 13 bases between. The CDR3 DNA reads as TGTGCCACCCCAGAGGGGAGCTCCTACAATGAGCAGTTCTTC. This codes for CATPEGSSYNEQFF.

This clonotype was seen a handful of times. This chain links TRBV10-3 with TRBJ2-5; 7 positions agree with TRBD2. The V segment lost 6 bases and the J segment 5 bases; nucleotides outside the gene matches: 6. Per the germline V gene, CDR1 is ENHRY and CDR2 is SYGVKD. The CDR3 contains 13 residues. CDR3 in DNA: TGTGCCATCAGGAGACTAGCCGGTGAGACCCAGTACTTC. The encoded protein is CAIRRLAGETQYF.

As DNA, the CDR3 is TGCAGCGTTGAACCTAGCGGGAGCGTCACAGATACGCAGTATTTT. This translates into CSVEPSGSVTDTQYF. The chain uses TRBV29-1 and TRBJ2-3, with TRBD2 identical over 10 bases. V lost 2 bases and J lost 2; bases outside the gene matches: 4. This CDR3 has 15 amino acids. In germline, CDR1 is SQVTM, CDR2 ANQGSEA.

The CDR3 bases are TGCAGTGCTACCCAGGACCAAGAGACCCAGTACTTC. This encodes CSATQDQETQYF. This chain uses TRBV20-1 with TRBJ2-5; D is ambiguous. Trimming pared 4 bases from V and 0 bases from J, leaving 6 bases between. Germline CDR1 reads DFQATT; CDR2 reads SNEGSKA (reference sequence). The CDR3 loop spans 12 amino acids.

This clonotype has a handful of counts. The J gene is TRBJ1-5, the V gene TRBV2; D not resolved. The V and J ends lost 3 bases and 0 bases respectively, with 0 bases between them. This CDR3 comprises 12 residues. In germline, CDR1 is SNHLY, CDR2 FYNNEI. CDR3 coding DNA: TGTGCCAGCAGTGATAGCAATCAGCCCCAGCATTTT. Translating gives CASSDSNQPQHF.

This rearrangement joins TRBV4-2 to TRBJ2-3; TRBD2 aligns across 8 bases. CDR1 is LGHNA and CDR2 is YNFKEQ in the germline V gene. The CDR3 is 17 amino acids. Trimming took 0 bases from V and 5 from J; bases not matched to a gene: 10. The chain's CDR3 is CASSQDSNGGAGDTQYF. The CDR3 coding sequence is TGTGCCAGCAGCCAAGATTCAAACGGGGGGGCCGGAGATACGCAGTATTTT.

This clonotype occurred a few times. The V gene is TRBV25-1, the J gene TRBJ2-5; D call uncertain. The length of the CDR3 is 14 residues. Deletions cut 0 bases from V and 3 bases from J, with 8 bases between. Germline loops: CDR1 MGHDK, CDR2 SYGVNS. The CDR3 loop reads CASSEYRPEETQYF. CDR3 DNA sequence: TGTGCCAGCAGTGAATACCGACCAGAAGAGACCCAGTACTTC.

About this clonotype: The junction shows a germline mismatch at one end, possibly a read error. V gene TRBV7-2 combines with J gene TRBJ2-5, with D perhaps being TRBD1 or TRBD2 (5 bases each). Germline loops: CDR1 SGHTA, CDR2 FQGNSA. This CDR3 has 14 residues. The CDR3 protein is CAGSPRDGQETQYF. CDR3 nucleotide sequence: TGTGCCGGCAGCCCCCGGGACGGTCAAGAGACCCAGTACTTC.

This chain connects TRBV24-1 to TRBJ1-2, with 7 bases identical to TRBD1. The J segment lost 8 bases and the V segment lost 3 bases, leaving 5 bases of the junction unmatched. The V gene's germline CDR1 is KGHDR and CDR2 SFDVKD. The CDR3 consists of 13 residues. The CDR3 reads CATSDRTGFGYTF. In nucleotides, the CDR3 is TGTGCCACCAGTGATAGGACAGGATTCGGCTACACCTTC.